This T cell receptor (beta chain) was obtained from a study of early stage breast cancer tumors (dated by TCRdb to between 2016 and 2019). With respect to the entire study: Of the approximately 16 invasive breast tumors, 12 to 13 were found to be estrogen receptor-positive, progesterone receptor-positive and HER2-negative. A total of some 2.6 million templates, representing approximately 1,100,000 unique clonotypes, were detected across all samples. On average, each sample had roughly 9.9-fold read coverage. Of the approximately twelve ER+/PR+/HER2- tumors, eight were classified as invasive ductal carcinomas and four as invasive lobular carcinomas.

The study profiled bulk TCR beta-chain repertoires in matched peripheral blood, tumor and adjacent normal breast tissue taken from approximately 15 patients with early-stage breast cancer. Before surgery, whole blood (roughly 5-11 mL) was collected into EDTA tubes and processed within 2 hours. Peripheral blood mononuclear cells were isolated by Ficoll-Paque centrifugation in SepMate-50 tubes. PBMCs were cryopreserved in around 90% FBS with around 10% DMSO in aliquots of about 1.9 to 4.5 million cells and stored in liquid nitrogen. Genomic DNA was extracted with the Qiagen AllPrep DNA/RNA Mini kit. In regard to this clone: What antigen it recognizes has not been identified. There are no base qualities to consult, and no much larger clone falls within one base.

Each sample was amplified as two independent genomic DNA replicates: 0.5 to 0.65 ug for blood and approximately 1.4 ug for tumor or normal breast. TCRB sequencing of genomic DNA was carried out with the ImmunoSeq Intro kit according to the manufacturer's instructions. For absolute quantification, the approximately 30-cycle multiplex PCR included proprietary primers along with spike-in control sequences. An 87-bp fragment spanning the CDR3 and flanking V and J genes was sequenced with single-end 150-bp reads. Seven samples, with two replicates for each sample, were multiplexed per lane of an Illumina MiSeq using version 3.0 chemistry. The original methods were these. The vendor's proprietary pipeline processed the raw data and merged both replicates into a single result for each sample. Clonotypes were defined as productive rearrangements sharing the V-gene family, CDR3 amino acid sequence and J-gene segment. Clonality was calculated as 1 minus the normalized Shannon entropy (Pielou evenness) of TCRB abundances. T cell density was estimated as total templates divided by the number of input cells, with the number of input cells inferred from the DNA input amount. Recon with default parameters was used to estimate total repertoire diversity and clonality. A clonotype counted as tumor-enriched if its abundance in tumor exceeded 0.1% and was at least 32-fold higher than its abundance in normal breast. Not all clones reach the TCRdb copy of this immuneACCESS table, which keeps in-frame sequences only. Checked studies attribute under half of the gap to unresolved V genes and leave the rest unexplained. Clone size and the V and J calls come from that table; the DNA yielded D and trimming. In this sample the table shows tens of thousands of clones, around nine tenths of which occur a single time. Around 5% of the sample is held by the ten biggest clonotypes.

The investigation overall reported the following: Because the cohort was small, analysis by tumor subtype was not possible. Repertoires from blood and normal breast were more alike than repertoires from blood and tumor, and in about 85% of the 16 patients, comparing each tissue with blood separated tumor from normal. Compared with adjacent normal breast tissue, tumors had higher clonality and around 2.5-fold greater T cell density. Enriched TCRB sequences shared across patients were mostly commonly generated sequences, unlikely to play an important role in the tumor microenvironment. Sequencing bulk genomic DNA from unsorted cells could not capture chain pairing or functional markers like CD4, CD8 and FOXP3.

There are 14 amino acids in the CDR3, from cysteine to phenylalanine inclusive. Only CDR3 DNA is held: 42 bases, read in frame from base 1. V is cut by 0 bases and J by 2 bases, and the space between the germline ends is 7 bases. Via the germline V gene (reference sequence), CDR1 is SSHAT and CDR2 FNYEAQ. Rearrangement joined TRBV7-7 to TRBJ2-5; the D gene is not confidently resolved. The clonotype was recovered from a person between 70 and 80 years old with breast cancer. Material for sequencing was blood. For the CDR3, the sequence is CASSLAQFQETQYF. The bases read TGTGCCAGCAGCTTAGCCCAGTTTCAAGAGACCCAGTACTTC.